The 23 T cell receptor beta chains given below trace back to one sample, sequenced in a study of blood T cell repertoires in COVID-19. Repertoires were generated with immunoSEQ multiplex PCR, while TCRdb's copy carries only in-frame clones and drops some. Here the sample spans around 140,000 clones, roughly 76% being singletons. Sequencing input: peripheral blood. The source of these receptors is a woman aged 45-65 years with active or convalescent COVID-19.

V is TRBV7-2 and J is TRBJ1-6, with D possibly matching TRBD1 (6 bases). This CDR3 contains 15 residues. The germline gives CDR1 SGHTA, CDR2 FQGNSA. V dropped 4 bases and J dropped 7 bases, with 14 bases sitting between them. The DNA for the CDR3 is TGTGCCAGCAGCTCCCAGGGGCGAAAGAATTCACCCCTCCACTTT. Amino acids: CASSSQGRKNSPLHF. Complete variable domain (other parts from reference TRBV7-2 and TRBJ1-6): GAGVSQSPSNKVTEKGKDVELRCDPISGHTALYWYRQSLGQGLEFLIYFQGNSAPDKSGLPSDRFSAERTGGSVSTLTIQRTQQEDSAVYLCASSSQGRKNSPLHFGNGTRLTVT.

The rearrangement links TRBV28 to TRBJ1-2; 7 bases fit TRBD1. Germline V gene sequence: CDR1 MDHEN, CDR2 SYDVKM. The CDR3 extends over 16 amino acids. J was trimmed by 7 bases and V by 3 bases; bases with no gene match: 14. CDR3 in amino acids: CASSLPSFDRAGGYTF. CDR3 bases: TGTGCCAGCAGTTTGCCCTCCTTCGACAGGGCGGGTGGCTACACCTTC.

This clone rates as medium-sized. The chain is built from TRBV1 and TRBJ1-2. TRBV1 is a listed pseudogene. The CDR3 is 14 residues long. The CDR3 sequence is CTSSQGSGGGGYTF. The CDR3 DNA is TGCACCAGCAGCCAAGGATCGGGGGGCGGTGGCTACACCTTC.

This chain connects TRBV4-2 to TRBJ1-3; no firm D call. The V gene's germline CDR1 is LGHNA and CDR2 YNFKEQ. Trimming left V 0 bases short and J 4 bases short, with 10 bases between. The CDR3 covers 15 residues. For the CDR3, the DNA is TGTGCCAGCAGCCAAGATGGTAGGGAGGGAAACACCATATATTTT. Translating gives CASSQDGREGNTIYF.

CDR3 sequence reads: CASSERVDREKNTEAFF. The DNA of the CDR3 is TGTGCCAGCAGTGAACGGGTAGACAGGGAGAAGAACACTGAAGCTTTCTTT. This chain connects TRBV6-1 to TRBJ1-1, with TRBD1 matching over 7 bases. Per germline, CDR1 MNHNS and CDR2 SASEGT. The CDR3 has 17 amino acids. V was clipped by 2 bases and J by 1 base; unmatched bases: 10.

This chain's CDR3 is CASRRGATSYEQYF. Written as DNA, the CDR3 is TGTGCCTCAAGGCGGGGGGCCACCTCCTACGAGCAGTACTTC. This chain joins TRBV28 and TRBJ2-7, with 8 bases aligning to TRBD2. This CDR3 has 14 residues. CDR1 is MDHEN, CDR2 SYDVKM, per germline. V was clipped by 11 bases and J by 0 bases; unmatched bases: 9.

This clone was counted between two and nine times. The rearrangement links TRBV3-1 (or the pseudogene TRBV3-2) to TRBJ2-1; 12 nucleotides agree with TRBD2. This CDR3 has 17 amino acids. The V segment lost 4 bases and the J segment 6 bases; nucleotides outside the gene matches: 10. CDR1 and CDR2 (germline): LGHDT, YNNKEL (reference sequence). CDR3 nucleotide sequence: TGTGCCAGCAGCCTACGACTAGCGGGAGAGCCCCTCAATGAGCAGTTCTTC. It specifies CASSLRLAGEPLNEQFF.

This clone was detected only once. The J gene is TRBJ1-4, the V gene TRBV29-1; possible D gene TRBD1, 6 bases. The germline CDR1 and CDR2 sequences are SQVTM and ANQGSEA. Trimming left V 4 bases short and J 8 bases short, with 11 bases between. This CDR3 spans 12 amino acids. The CDR3 DNA reads as TGCAGCGTTGGGGGGGGGCCCGAAAAACTGTTTTTT. The encoded protein is CSVGGGPEKLFF.

This clone was found a few times. This chain connects TRBV7-7 to TRBJ2-1, with a possible D match to TRBD2 (6 bases). The germline V and J ends were trimmed by 5 bases and 1 base, with 21 bases remaining between them. This CDR3 contains 18 residues. Germline-derived CDR1 and CDR2 are SSHAT and FNYEAQ (reference sequence). As DNA, the CDR3 is TGTGCCAGCAGCCCGGGGGTGCTAGGCGGGAATTCCTACAATGAGCAGTTCTTC. Its translation: CASSPGVLGGNSYNEQFF.

V usage is TRBV9 and J usage is TRBJ1-6; a weak D match, TRBD1 (5 bases). The CDR3 loop spans 14 amino acids. Deletions cut 2 bases from V and 5 bases from J, with 8 bases between. Germline V CDR1 and CDR2: SGDLS, YYNGEE. The CDR3 reads CASSVQGNNSPLHF. CDR3 DNA: TGTGCCAGCAGCGTGCAGGGCAATAATTCACCCCTCCACTTT.

This clone was observed a few times. This rearrangement joins TRBV28 to TRBJ1-1; no definite D call. CDR1 is MDHEN, CDR2 SYDVKM, per germline. The V end was cut by 7 bases, the J end by 2 bases, with 5 bases between. The CDR3 has 11 amino acids. The CDR3 spells CASNSNTEAFF. The CDR3 region has the DNA TGTGCCAGCAATTCTAACACTGAAGCTTTCTTT.

The V call is TRBV4-1, the J call TRBJ1-1; D is unresolved. CDR3 length: 14 amino acids. Germline V gene lookup returns CDR1 MGHRA and CDR2 YSYEKL. V gave up 4 bases and J gave up 1 base, with 10 bases separating them. The DNA for the CDR3 is TGCGCCAGCAGCCTACCCGGAGCGAACACTGAAGCTTTCTTT. It encodes CASSLPGANTEAFF.

J is TRBJ1-2 and V is TRBV6-2 or TRBV6-3; 7 nucleotides match TRBD1. Losses at the gene ends were 2 bases for V and 3 bases for J; bases not matched to a gene: 6. Germline lookup yields CDR1 MNHEY and CDR2 SVGEGT. This CDR3 region has 15 residues. The CDR3 sequence is CASSYEGRGDYGYTF. As DNA, the CDR3 is TGTGCCAGCAGTTACGAAGGCAGGGGGGACTATGGCTACACCTTC.

The chain links TRBV19 to TRBJ2-1, with 9 bases fitting TRBD2. V shed 7 bases, J shed 2 bases, and the junction held 6 bases outside the gene matches. CDR1 and CDR2 from the germline V gene are LNHDA and SQIVND (reference sequence). This CDR3 region has 15 residues. The CDR3 DNA follows: TGTGCCAGTAATGTAGCTAGCGGGGCCTACAATGAGCAGTTCTTC. It specifies CASNVASGAYNEQFF.

This clone was seen a single time. The J gene is TRBJ2-5, the V gene TRBV25-1, with 7 bases aligning to TRBD2. Germline V gene data show CDR1 as MGHDK and CDR2 as SYGVNS. The CDR3 runs 16 residues. V shed 2 bases, J shed 5 bases, and the junction held 11 bases outside the gene matches. The CDR3, as DNA: TGTGCCAGCAGTGAAACAGGCCATGGTAGCGGGGAGACCCAGTACTTC. It specifies CASSETGHGSGETQYF. Filled out from reference TRBV25-1 and TRBJ2-5, the complete variable domain reads EADIYQTPRYLVIGTGKKITLECSQTMGHDKMYWYQQDPGMELHLIHYSYGVNSTEKGDLSSESTVSRIRTEHFPLTLESARPSHTSQYLCASSETGHGSGETQYFGPGTRLLVL.

This clone was found once. The chain has TRBV18 and TRBJ2-7, with TRBD2 as a possible D gene (6 bases). The CDR3 loop spans 15 amino acids. The V gene's germline CDR1 is KGHSH and CDR2 LQKENI. Deletions cut 0 bases from V and 2 bases from J, with 11 bases between. This CDR3 is CASSPPLASTYEQYF. CDR3 DNA: TGTGCCAGCTCACCACCGCTAGCGAGCACCTACGAGCAGTACTTC.

The chain has TRBV28 and TRBJ1-3, with 8 bases lining up with TRBD1. This CDR3 contains 17 residues. Looked up from germline, CDR1 is MDHEN and CDR2 is SYDVKM. V trimming: 5 bases; J trimming: 2 bases; junction bases outside the gene matches: 11. The CDR3 nucleotides read TGTGCCAGCAGTCTCGGGACAGGCCGGGGCCCTGGAAACACCATATATTTT. Translated: CASSLGTGRGPGNTIYF.

The chain couples TRBV3-1 (or the pseudogene TRBV3-2) to TRBJ1-2, with 9 nucleotides matching TRBD1. Germline loops: CDR1 LGHDT, CDR2 YNNKEL (reference sequence). Germline trimming cut 3 bases from V and 4 bases from J; bases unmatched to any gene: 9. The CDR3 is 16 amino acids. CDR3 nucleotides: TGTGCCAGCAGCCATACCACAGGGGGCACCCCCTATGGCTACACCTTC. Translation gives CASSHTTGGTPYGYTF.

J is TRBJ2-3 and V is TRBV6-6; TRBD2 is a possible D gene (6 bases). The CDR3 is made up of 17 amino acids. Germline CDR1 is MNHNY and CDR2 is SVGAGI (reference sequence). V lost 5 bases to trimming and J lost 2 bases, with 20 bases between them. CDR3 loop: CASSPGRGRENTDTQYF. DNA for the CDR3: TGTGCCAGCAGTCCCGGGAGAGGGCGGGAAAACACAGATACGCAGTATTTT.

The V and J genes are TRBV6-2 or TRBV6-3 and TRBJ2-4; 7 positions agree with TRBD1. V lost 0 bases and J lost 0; bases outside the gene matches: 11. The CDR3 sequence is 19 residues long. Germline loops: CDR1 MNHEY, CDR2 SVGEGT. The CDR3 region is CASSYSDRRSSPAKNIQYF. CDR3 sequence (DNA): TGTGCCAGCAGTTACTCGGACAGGAGGTCTTCGCCAGCCAAAAACATTCAGTACTTC.

The J gene is TRBJ2-5, the V gene TRBV9, with 7 bases matching TRBD2. Germline V CDR1 and CDR2: SGDLS, YYNGEE. V shed 3 bases, J shed 1 base, and the junction held 6 bases outside the gene matches. The length of the CDR3 is 15 residues. Here the CDR3 DNA reads TGTGCCAGCAGCGGTATGAGCGGGGCCCAAGAGACCCAGTACTTC. Translated, it gives CASSGMSGAQETQYF.

This clone appeared a single time. V usage is TRBV20-1 and J usage is TRBJ2-3, with a possible D match to TRBD1 (6 bases). Germline CDR1 and CDR2: DFQATT and SNEGSKA (reference sequence). Trimming removed 6 bases at V and 6 bases at J, with 10 bases between. The CDR3 covers 11 residues. The CDR3 region is CSAPGVDTQYF. The CDR3 DNA reads TGCAGTGCCCCAGGGGTCGATACGCAGTATTTT.

This clone was recorded once. The rearrangement joins TRBV6-2 or TRBV6-3 to TRBJ2-1, with D perhaps TRBD2 (6 bases). This CDR3 has 16 residues. Germline CDR1 is MNHEY and CDR2 is SVGEGT. Between the trimmed V and J ends, which lost 6 bases and 0 bases, there was a span of 15 bases. CDR3 nucleotides: TGTGCCAGCAGCGAAGCGGGTAAGAGCTCCTACAATGAGCAGTTCTTC. Protein sequence: CASSEAGKSSYNEQFF.